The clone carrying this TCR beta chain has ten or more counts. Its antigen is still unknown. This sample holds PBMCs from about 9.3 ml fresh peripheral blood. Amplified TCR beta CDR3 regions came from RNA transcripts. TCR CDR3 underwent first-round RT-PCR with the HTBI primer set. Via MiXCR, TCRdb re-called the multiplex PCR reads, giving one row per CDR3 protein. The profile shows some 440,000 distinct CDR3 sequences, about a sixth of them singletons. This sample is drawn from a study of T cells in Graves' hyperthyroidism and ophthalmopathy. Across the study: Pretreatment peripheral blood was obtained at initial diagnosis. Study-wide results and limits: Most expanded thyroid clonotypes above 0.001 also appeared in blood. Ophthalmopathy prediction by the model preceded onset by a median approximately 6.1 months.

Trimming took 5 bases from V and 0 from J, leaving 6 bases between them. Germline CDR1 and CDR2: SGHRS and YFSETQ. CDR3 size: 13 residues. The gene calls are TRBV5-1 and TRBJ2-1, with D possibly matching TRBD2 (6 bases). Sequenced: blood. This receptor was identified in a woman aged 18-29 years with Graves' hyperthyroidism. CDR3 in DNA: TGCGCCAGCAGGACTAGCTCCTACAATGAGCAGTTCTTC. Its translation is CASRTSSYNEQFF.